Described below is a single TCR beta chain sequence and its context. Its antigen is not identified. Looked up from germline, CDR1 is SGHRS and CDR2 is YFSETQ. V shed 2 bases, J shed 0 bases, and the junction held 5 bases outside the gene matches. This CDR3 comprises 15 residues. This record comes from a study of cytomegalovirus exposure and HLA in healthy donors. Whole-study findings and limits: According to the study, roughly 180 TCR beta chains were cytomegalovirus-associated.

TCRdb's copy holds only in-frame clones and misses some; the assay was immunoSEQ multiplex PCR. Of 60,000 or so clones listed, roughly nine tenths are singletons. J is TRBJ2-7 and V is TRBV5-1; 7 nucleotides line up with TRBD2. The sequenced sample was PBMCs. The receptor's source is a man aged 18-30 years in good health and CMV-seronegative. The CDR3 here is CASSLWASGSYEQYF. The DNA of the CDR3 is TGCGCCAGCAGCTTATGGGCTAGCGGCTCCTACGAGCAGTACTTC.